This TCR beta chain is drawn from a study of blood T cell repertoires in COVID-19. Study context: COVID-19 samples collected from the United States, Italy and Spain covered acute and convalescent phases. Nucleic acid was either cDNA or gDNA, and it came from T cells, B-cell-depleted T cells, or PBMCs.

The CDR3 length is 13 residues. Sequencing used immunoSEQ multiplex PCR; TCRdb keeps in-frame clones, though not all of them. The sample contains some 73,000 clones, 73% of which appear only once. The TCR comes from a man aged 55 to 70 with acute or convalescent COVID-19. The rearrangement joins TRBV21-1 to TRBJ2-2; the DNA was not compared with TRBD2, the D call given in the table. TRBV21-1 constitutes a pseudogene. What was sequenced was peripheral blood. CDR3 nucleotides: TGTGCCAGCAGCAAAGAGAGTCCCGGGGAGCTGTTTTTT. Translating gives CASSKESPGELFF.